A single sample gave rise to the 29 T cell receptor beta chains below, sequenced in a study of T cell changes during pregnancy in multiple sclerosis. TCRdb's table, derived via immunoSEQ multiplex PCR, lists solely in-frame clones and lacks some. Of under 90,000 clones in the sample, just under 95% were seen once. Sequenced material: peripheral blood, taken after pregnancy. The receptors come from a female donor in good health, enrolled as a control in a pregnancy study.

This chain links TRBV28 with TRBJ1-6, with 7 nucleotides matching TRBD1. The CDR3 is made up of 15 amino acids. J gave up 10 bases and V 6 bases, and 12 bases lay outside the gene matches. CDR1 MDHEN and CDR2 SYDVKM come from the germline V gene. CDR3 DNA sequence: TGTGCCAGCAGCGGGGGACAGAGATGGGGGTCACCCCTCCACTTT. This gives the protein CASSGGQRWGSPLHF.

V is TRBV28 and J is TRBJ1-5, with D hard to call. Germline CDR1 MDHEN, CDR2 SYDVKM. Trimming shortened V by 3 bases and J by 4 bases, and 7 bases separated the two germline ends. The CDR3 is 13 residues long. As DNA, the CDR3 is TGTGCCAGCAGTTTCCTTACTAATCAGCCCCAGCATTTT. Its translation: CASSFLTNQPQHF.

The chain recombines TRBV29-1 with TRBJ2-5; 7 positions agree with TRBD1. CDR1 is SQVTM, CDR2 ANQGSEA, per germline. J lost 5 bases, V lost 2 bases, and 8 bases had no gene match. There are 14 residues in the CDR3. This CDR3 reads CSVEMAGGLETQYF. The CDR3 DNA sequence: TGCAGCGTTGAAATGGCAGGGGGTTTGGAGACCCAGTACTTC.

The chain carries TRBV7-2 and TRBJ1-6; unclear D gene. This CDR3 region has 12 residues. The V gene's germline CDR1 is SGHTA and CDR2 FQGNSA. V dropped 5 bases and J dropped 4 bases, with 3 bases sitting between them. The CDR3 DNA follows: TGTGCCAGCAGCCGGTATAATTCACCCCTCCACTTT. Its translation is CASSRYNSPLHF.

The V and J genes are TRBV28 and TRBJ1-1; tentative D call: TRBD1 (6 bases). This CDR3 spans 14 amino acids. CDR1 and CDR2 (germline): MDHEN, SYDVKM. V was pared by 7 bases and J by 6 bases, with 18 bases between. The CDR3 here is CASNFLREGAEAFF. As DNA, the CDR3 is TGTGCCAGCAATTTCCTTAGGGAGGGGGCTGAAGCTTTCTTT.

The chain carries TRBV6-5 and TRBJ1-1, with 7 positions matching TRBD1. The V gene's germline CDR1 is MNHEY and CDR2 SVGAGI. V gave up 6 bases and J gave up 5 bases; unmatched junction bases: 6. This CDR3 has 13 amino acids. DNA of the CDR3: TGTGCCAGCAGAGGGACAGTAGGGACTGAAGCTTTCTTT. This codes for CASRGTVGTEAFF.

The chain couples TRBV28 to TRBJ2-5, with D perhaps TRBD1 (6 bases). The CDR3 loop spans 15 amino acids. V lost 5 bases, J lost 5 bases, and 18 bases lay in between. Germline V gene sequence: CDR1 MDHEN, CDR2 SYDVKM. Here the CDR3 reads CASSPRWGRGETQYF. The CDR3 DNA reads TGTGCCAGCAGTCCGCGATGGGGGCGAGGGGAGACCCAGTACTTC.

V and J are TRBV6-5 and TRBJ1-1; a weak D match, TRBD1 (5 bases). Germline V CDR1 and CDR2: MNHEY, SVGAGI. The V gene lost 6 bases and the J gene lost 6 bases, with 14 bases spanning the gap. The CDR3 sequence is 13 residues long. The CDR3 bases are TGTGCCAGCAGGGGTTCAGGGTCGGCTGAAGCTTTCTTT. Amino acid sequence: CASRGSGSAEAFF.

This clone was seen just once. The rearrangement joins TRBV7-9 to TRBJ1-1, with a possible D match to TRBD1 (6 bases). Trimming removed 5 bases from V and 1 base from J, with 11 bases in between. The CDR3 is 14 amino acids. Germline loops: CDR1 SEHNR, CDR2 FQNEAQ (reference sequence). CDR3 residues: CASSTGTTNTEAFF. As DNA, the CDR3 is TGTGCCAGCAGCACCGGGACAACGAACACTGAAGCTTTCTTT.

V is TRBV28 and J is TRBJ2-6; D gene unclear. CDR1 and CDR2 (germline): MDHEN, SYDVKM. CDR3 size: 14 residues. V was shortened by 7 bases and J by 0 bases, with 7 bases between the two germline ends. CDR3: CASTLDSGANVLTF. In nucleotides, the CDR3 is TGTGCCAGCACCTTAGACTCTGGGGCCAACGTCCTGACTTTC.

The V call is TRBV18, the J call TRBJ2-1; 10 nucleotides line up with TRBD1. This CDR3 region has 14 residues. Losses at the gene ends were 6 bases for V and 7 bases for J; bases not matched to a gene: 6. The germline V gene has CDR1 KGHSH and CDR2 LQKENI. Here the CDR3 DNA reads TGTGCCAGCTCCCCCGGGACAGGGGATAATGAGCAGTTCTTC. As protein: CASSPGTGDNEQFF.

The V gene is TRBV19, the J gene TRBJ2-1; D possibly corresponds to TRBD2 (5 bases). This CDR3 is 14 amino acids long. CDR1 LNHDA and CDR2 SQIVND come from the germline V gene (reference sequence). With 7 bases removed from V and 6 bases from J, the gap between germline ends came to 16 bases. CDR3 loop: CASNAFVGSNEQFF. CDR3 nucleotides: TGTGCCAGTAACGCGTTCGTGGGGAGCAATGAGCAGTTCTTC.

The chain combines TRBV4-1 with TRBJ2-1; 12 bases match TRBD2. Germline CDR1 is MGHRA and CDR2 is YSYEKL. The CDR3 length is 17 residues. Trimming removed 3 bases from V and 3 bases from J; junction bases left unmatched: 6. The CDR3 nucleotides are TGCGCCAGCAGCCACGGGACTAGCGGGCCCTTCTACAATGAGCAGTTCTTC. Its translation is CASSHGTSGPFYNEQFF.

This chain joins TRBV7-9 and TRBJ1-1; D call uncertain. The CDR3 loop spans 14 amino acids. CDR1 is SEHNR, CDR2 FQNEAQ, per germline (reference sequence). V was cut by 1 base and J by 3 bases, with 9 bases left in between. CDR3 sequence: CASSLEAGYTEAFF. The DNA of the CDR3 is TGTGCCAGCAGCTTAGAGGCGGGATACACTGAAGCTTTCTTT.

The V call is TRBV6-1, the J call TRBJ1-4, with a possible D match to TRBD1 (5 bases). Trimming removed 2 bases at V and 2 bases at J, with 15 bases between. The CDR3 totals 17 residues. The germline CDR1 and CDR2 sequences are MNHNS and SASEGT. The CDR3 region has the DNA TGTGCCAGCAGTGAAAGGAGGGGCGCGGGGACTAATGAAAAACTGTTTTTT. It encodes CASSERRGAGTNEKLFF.

The chain joins TRBV28 to TRBJ1-5; TRBD1 aligns across 8 bases. The J segment lost 3 bases and the V segment lost 8 bases, leaving 12 bases of the junction unmatched. Germline CDR1 is MDHEN and CDR2 is SYDVKM. The CDR3 loop spans 16 amino acids. The CDR3 here is CASLRAGGINNQPQHF. In DNA form, the CDR3 reads TGTGCCAGCCTTAGGGCAGGGGGCATTAACAATCAGCCCCAGCATTTT.

The rearrangement uses TRBV6-5 and TRBJ2-5; D perhaps matches TRBD1 (8 bases). The CDR3 runs to 14 residues. The germline V and J ends were trimmed by 2 bases and 5 bases, with 12 bases remaining between them. The germline V gene encodes CDR1 MNHEY and CDR2 SVGAGI. The CDR3 spells CASSYGQGGETQYF. Here the CDR3 DNA reads TGTGCCAGCAGTTACGGACAGGGAGGGGAGACCCAGTACTTC.

This clone has only one observation. J is TRBJ2-1 and V is TRBV14; 13 bases are a match to TRBD2. The CDR3 length is 13 residues. The ends lost 5 bases at V and 15 bases at J; junction bases unmatched: 7. Germline V CDR1 and CDR2: SGHDN, FVKESK. The DNA for the CDR3 is TGTGCCAGCAGCGAACTAGCGGGGGGGCCCGCGTTCTTC. The encoded protein is CASSELAGGPAFF.

The chain is built from TRBV6-4 and TRBJ2-3, with D hard to call. The germline V gene has CDR1 MRHNA and CDR2 SNTAGT. The CDR3 totals 15 residues. V lost 4 bases to trimming and J lost 0 bases, with 11 bases between them. CDR3 in amino acids: CASSVSASSTDTQYF. As DNA, the CDR3 is TGTGCCAGCAGTGTGTCAGCGTCTAGCACAGATACGCAGTATTTT.

This chain connects TRBV2 to TRBJ2-1, with a possible D match to TRBD2 (6 bases). CDR1 is SNHLY, CDR2 FYNNEI, per germline. This CDR3 is 13 amino acids long. Trimming left V 5 bases short and J 7 bases short, with 12 bases between. DNA for the CDR3: TGTGCCAGCAGTTTAAACCTAGCGAATGAGCAGTTCTTC. Encoded protein: CASSLNLANEQFF.

The sample holds one count of this clone. This chain's CDR3 is CASSYSSSYGYTF. Here the CDR3 DNA reads TGTGCCAGCAGTTACTCGTCCAGCTATGGCTACACCTTC. This chain links TRBV6-5 with TRBJ1-2; D not certain. Germline-derived CDR1 and CDR2 are MNHEY and SVGAGI. V was shortened by 0 bases and J by 4 bases, with 6 bases between the two germline ends. The CDR3 sequence is 13 residues long.

This clone has just one count. The chain is built from TRBV28 and TRBJ1-2, with TRBD1 matching 7 bases. The CDR3 spans 14 residues. The ends lost 6 bases at V and 2 bases at J; junction bases unmatched: 6. Germline V lookup: CDR1 MDHEN, CDR2 SYDVKM. CDR3 sequence: CASRGDRYNYGYTF. The DNA of the CDR3 is TGTGCCAGCAGAGGGGACAGATACAACTATGGCTACACCTTC.

V and J are TRBV19 and TRBJ2-2; the match to TRBD2 covers 7 bases. Germline V lookup: CDR1 LNHDA, CDR2 SQIVND (reference sequence). Trimming cost V 2 bases and J 1 base; bases outside gene matches: 4. The CDR3 length is 16 residues. The CDR3 sequence: CASSIWGLQNTGELFF. The CDR3 region has the DNA TGTGCCAGTAGTATATGGGGACTACAGAACACCGGGGAGCTGTTTTTT.

The gene calls are TRBV18 and TRBJ1-1; tentatively, D is TRBD1 (5 bases). The CDR3 spans 12 residues. V lost 1 base and J 13 bases, leaving 13 bases between the germline ends. Looked up from germline, CDR1 is KGHSH and CDR2 is LQKENI. CDR3 in DNA: TGTGCCAGCTCACCACGGGAAGGGGATGGTTTCTTT. Translation: CASSPREGDGFF.

This chain uses TRBV6-6 with TRBJ2-1; 7 bases are a match to TRBD2. With 0 bases clipped from V and 4 bases from J, the junction kept 3 bases outside the gene matches. The CDR3 consists of 15 residues. Per germline, CDR1 MNHNY and CDR2 SVGAGI (reference sequence). The CDR3 protein is CASSYSPSGYNEQFF. The CDR3 nucleotides are TGTGCCAGCAGTTACTCGCCTAGCGGTTACAATGAGCAGTTCTTC.

Only one count was recorded for this clone. J is TRBJ2-7 and V is TRBV6-6, with 7 bases matching TRBD1. Germline V gives CDR1 MNHNY, CDR2 SVGAGI (reference sequence). Trimming at V came to 6 bases and at J to 2 bases, leaving 10 bases not matched to a gene. The CDR3 totals 15 residues. The CDR3 DNA is TGTGCCAGCAGCTACCGAAGGGGGCTGGCCTACGAGCAGTACTTC. It encodes CASSYRRGLAYEQYF.

The V and J genes are TRBV9 and TRBJ2-4, with TRBD1 identical over 7 bases. This CDR3 region has 13 residues. Germline V CDR1 and CDR2: SGDLS, YYNGEE. J lost 5 bases, V lost 4 bases, and 3 bases had no gene match. Here the CDR3 reads CASSPGQQNIQYF. The DNA of the CDR3 is TGTGCCAGCAGCCCGGGACAGCAAAACATTCAGTACTTC.

Many counts were recorded for this clone. Distinct nucleotide sequences in the sample also encode this CDR3. The V and J genes are TRBV6-1 and TRBJ2-1, with 9 bases fitting TRBD2. The CDR3 sequence is 15 residues long. V trimming: 2 bases; J trimming: 1 base; junction bases outside the gene matches: 0. CDR1 is MNHNS, CDR2 SASEGT, per germline. CDR3 nucleotide sequence: TGTGCCAGCAGTGAACTAGCGGGATCCTACAATGAGCAGTTCTTC. This translates into CASSELAGSYNEQFF.

This rearrangement joins TRBV19 to TRBJ1-5; TRBD1 is a possible D gene (6 bases). This CDR3 region has 15 residues. V gave up 6 bases and J gave up 4 bases, with 16 bases separating them. Germline CDR1 is LNHDA and CDR2 is SQIVND (reference sequence). The CDR3 reads CASRFRQGLNQPQHF. The CDR3 DNA is TGTGCCAGTAGGTTTAGGCAGGGGCTGAATCAGCCCCAGCATTTT.